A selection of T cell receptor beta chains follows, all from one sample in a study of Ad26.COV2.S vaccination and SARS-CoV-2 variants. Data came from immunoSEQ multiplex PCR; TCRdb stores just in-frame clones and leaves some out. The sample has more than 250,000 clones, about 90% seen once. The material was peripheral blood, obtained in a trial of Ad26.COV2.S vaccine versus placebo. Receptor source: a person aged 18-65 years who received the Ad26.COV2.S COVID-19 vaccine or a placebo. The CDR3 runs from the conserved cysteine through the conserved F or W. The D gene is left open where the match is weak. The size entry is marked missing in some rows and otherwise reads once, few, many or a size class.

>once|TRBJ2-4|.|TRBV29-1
CSVVARGQGFGNIQYF
TGCAGCGTTGTAGCACGGGGGCAGGGATTCGGCAACATTCAGTACTTC
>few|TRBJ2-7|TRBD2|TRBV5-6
CASSLAGGEGYEQYF
TGTGCCAGCAGCTTGGCCGGGGGGGAAGGCTACGAGCAGTACTTC
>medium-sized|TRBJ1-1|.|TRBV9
CASSADPNTEAFF
TGTGCCAGCAGCGCGGACCCGAACACTGAAGCTTTCTTT
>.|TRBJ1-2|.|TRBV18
CASSPGTNYGYTF
TGTGCCAGCTCACCAGGGACGAACTATGGCTACACCTTC
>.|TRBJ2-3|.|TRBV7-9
CASSWTTLDTQYF
TGTGCCAGCAGTTGGACAACGCTGGATACGCAGTATTTT
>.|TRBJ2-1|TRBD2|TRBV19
CASSIAGTSGKDEQFF
TGTGCCAGTAGTATCGCCGGGACTAGCGGGAAGGATGAGCAGTTCTTC
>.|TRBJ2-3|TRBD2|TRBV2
CASSGAGGPADTQYF
TGTGCCAGCAGTGGTGCGGGAGGGCCAGCAGATACGCAGTATTTT
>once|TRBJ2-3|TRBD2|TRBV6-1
CASSETSGGADTQYF
TGTGCCAGCAGTGAAACTAGCGGGGGGGCAGATACGCAGTATTTT
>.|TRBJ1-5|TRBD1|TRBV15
CATSRLTGANQPQHF
TGTGCCACCAGCAGACTAACAGGGGCAAATCAGCCCCAGCATTTT
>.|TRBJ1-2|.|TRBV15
CATSFRWGVLYFYGYTF
TGTGCCACCAGCTTCCGGTGGGGGGTGCTCTATTTCTATGGCTACACCTTC
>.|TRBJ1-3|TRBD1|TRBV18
CASSPQGVSGNTIYF
TGTGCCAGCTCACCCCAGGGGGTTTCTGGAAACACCATATATTTT
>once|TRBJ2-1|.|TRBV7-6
CASSFSPPAVDEQFF
TGTGCCAGCAGCTTCAGTCCACCAGCGGTGGATGAGCAGTTCTTC
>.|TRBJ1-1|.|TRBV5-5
CASSLEGGRTEAFF
TGTGCCAGCAGCTTGGAAGGGGGGAGGACTGAAGCTTTCTTT
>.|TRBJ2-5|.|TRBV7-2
CASSLEVASETQYF
TGTGCCAGCAGCTTAGAGGTAGCCTCGGAGACCCAGTACTTC
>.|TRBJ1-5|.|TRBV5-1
CASSLVPGSNQPQHF
TGCGCCAGCAGCTTGGTACCAGGGAGCAATCAGCCCCAGCATTTT
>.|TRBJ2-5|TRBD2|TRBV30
CAWSVGLAVLGRTQYF
TGTGCCTGGAGTGTCGGGCTAGCGGTTCTCGGACGGACCCAGTACTTC
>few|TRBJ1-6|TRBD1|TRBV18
CASSTGDNNSPLHF
TGTGCCAGCTCCACAGGGGATAATAATTCACCCCTCCACTTT
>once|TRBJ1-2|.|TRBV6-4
CASSVDGGSNGYTF
TGTGCCAGCAGTGTAGACGGGGGTTCGAATGGCTACACCTTC
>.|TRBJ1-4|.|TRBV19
CASSIVPNEKLFF
TGTGCCAGTAGTATAGTGCCTAATGAAAAACTGTTTTTT
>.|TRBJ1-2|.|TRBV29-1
CSVDPRGENYGYTF
TGCAGCGTTGACCCCCGGGGAGAAAACTATGGCTACACCTTC
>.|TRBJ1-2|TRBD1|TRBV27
CARVNRTGYYGYTF
TGTGCCAGGGTCAATCGGACAGGCTACTATGGCTACACCTTC
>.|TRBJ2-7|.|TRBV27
CASSLAPPISAYEQYF
TGTGCCAGCAGTTTGGCCCCCCCAATATCCGCCTACGAGCAGTACTTC
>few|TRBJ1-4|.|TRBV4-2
CASSHAVTNEKLFF
TGTGCCAGCAGCCATGCCGTAACTAATGAAAAACTGTTTTTT
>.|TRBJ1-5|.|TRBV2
CASSGSVREGDSNQPQHF
TGTGCCAGCAGTGGAAGCGTTAGGGAAGGAGATAGCAATCAGCCCCAGCATTTT
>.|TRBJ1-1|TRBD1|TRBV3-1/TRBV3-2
CASSKRQGPNTEAFF
TGTGCCAGCAGCAAAAGACAGGGGCCCAACACTGAAGCTTTCTTT
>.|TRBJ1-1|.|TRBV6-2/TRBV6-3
CASSYSMMGGTEAFF
TGTGCCAGCAGTTACTCGATGATGGGCGGCACTGAAGCTTTCTTT
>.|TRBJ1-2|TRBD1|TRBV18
CASSPEGTGYYGYTF
TGTGCCAGCTCACCAGAAGGGACAGGGTACTATGGCTACACCTTC
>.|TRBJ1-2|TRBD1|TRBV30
CAWEPNRGHGYTF
TGTGCCTGGGAACCGAACAGGGGGCATGGCTACACCTTC
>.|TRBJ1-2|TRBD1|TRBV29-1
CSVEAARGDGYTF
TGCAGCGTTGAAGCTGCCAGGGGGGATGGCTACACCTTC
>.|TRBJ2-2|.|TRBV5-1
CASSSTEGTGELFF
TGCGCCAGCAGCTCCACGGAGGGCACCGGGGAGCTGTTTTTT
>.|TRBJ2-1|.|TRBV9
CASSRLDREQFF
TGTGCCAGCAGCAGACTAGATCGGGAGCAGTTCTTC
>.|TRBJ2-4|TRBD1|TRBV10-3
CAISDSGQADIQYF
TGTGCCATCAGTGACTCAGGACAGGCGGACATTCAGTACTTC
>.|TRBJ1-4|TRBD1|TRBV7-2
CASSVDRGSQKLFF
TGTGCCAGCAGCGTAGACAGGGGTTCCCAAAAACTGTTTTTT
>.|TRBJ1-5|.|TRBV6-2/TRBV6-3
CASSYGEVSNQPQHF
TGTGCCAGCAGTTATGGGGAGGTTAGCAATCAGCCCCAGCATTTT
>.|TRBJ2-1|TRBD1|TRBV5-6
CASSLAGGRQFF
TGTGCCAGCAGCTTGGCAGGGGGTAGGCAGTTCTTC
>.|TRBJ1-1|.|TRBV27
CASMSGGGTEAFF
TGTGCCAGCATGAGTGGAGGGGGAACTGAAGCTTTCTTT
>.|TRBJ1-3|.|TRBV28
CASSTPVLASGNTIYF
TGTGCCAGCAGTACCCCGGTTCTCGCCTCTGGAAACACCATATATTTT
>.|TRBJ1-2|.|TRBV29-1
CSVEGSLYTYGYTF
TGCAGCGTTGAAGGGTCCCTCTATACCTATGGCTACACCTTC
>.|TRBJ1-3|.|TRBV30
CAWSVKGLGGNTIYF
TGTGCCTGGAGTGTTAAGGGGTTGGGAGGAAACACCATATATTTT
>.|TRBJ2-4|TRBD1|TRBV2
CASSEGQRNIQYF
TGTGCCAGCAGTGAGGGACAGAGAAACATTCAGTACTTC
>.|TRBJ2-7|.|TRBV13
CASSFIRGAGYYEQYF
TGTGCCAGCAGCTTTATTCGGGGGGCGGGGTACTACGAGCAGTACTTC
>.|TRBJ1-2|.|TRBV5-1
CASSLGEGGHGYTF
TGCGCCAGCAGCTTAGGGGAGGGGGGCCATGGCTACACCTTC
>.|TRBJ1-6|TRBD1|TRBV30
CAWSVLRQGGSPLHF
TGTGCCTGGAGTGTACTGAGACAGGGGGGTTCACCCCTCCACTTT
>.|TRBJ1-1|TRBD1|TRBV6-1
CASSEDRFGGTEAFF
TGTGCCAGCAGTGAGGACAGGTTCGGAGGCACTGAAGCTTTCTTT
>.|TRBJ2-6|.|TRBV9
CASSVEPGSGANVLTF
TGTGCCAGCAGCGTAGAACCGGGGTCGGGGGCCAACGTCCTGACTTTC
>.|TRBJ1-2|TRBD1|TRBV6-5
CASSLDQGVAGYTF
TGTGCCAGCAGCCTGGACCAGGGGGTCGCTGGCTACACCTTC
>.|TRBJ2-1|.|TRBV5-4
CASSGGLGSYNEQFF
TGTGCCAGCAGCGGGGGACTGGGTTCCTACAATGAGCAGTTCTTC